These 30 T cell receptor beta chains came from one sample sequenced in a study of blood T cell repertoires in COVID-19. Produced via immunoSEQ multiplex PCR; TCRdb's table is partial and in-frame only. The table includes around 250,000 clones, about 86% detected once. Sequencing used peripheral blood. The source is a man aged 50-59 years with active or convalescent COVID-19.

V and J are TRBV6-4 and TRBJ1-1, with D possibly being TRBD1 (5 bases). Looked up from germline, CDR1 is MRHNA and CDR2 is SNTAGT. Between the trimmed V and J ends, which lost 4 bases and 6 bases, there was a span of 15 bases. This CDR3 is built from 14 residues. The CDR3 loop reads CASSVPGREAEAFF. In DNA, the CDR3 is TGTGCCAGCAGTGTTCCCGGCAGGGAGGCTGAAGCTTTCTTT.

This rearrangement joins TRBV6-5 to TRBJ1-1, with TRBD1 identical over 9 bases. Per the germline V gene, CDR1 is MNHEY and CDR2 is SVGAGI. This CDR3 is 14 amino acids long. The V and J ends lost 2 bases and 5 bases, in that order; junction bases with no gene match: 3. The CDR3 DNA sequence: TGTGCCAGCAGTTACGTGACAGGGGGGACTGAAGCTTTCTTT. This codes for CASSYVTGGTEAFF.

The chain has TRBV18 and TRBJ1-1; D is ambiguous. The germline V gene encodes CDR1 KGHSH and CDR2 LQKENI. The germline V and J ends were trimmed by 5 bases and 5 bases, with 18 bases remaining between them. The CDR3 spans 15 residues. CDR3 DNA: TGTGCCAGCTCAAGTGACGTGCGCCTGAGGACTGAAGCTTTCTTT. It yields the protein CASSSDVRLRTEAFF.

The chain has TRBV27 and TRBJ2-7; D uncertain. Between the trimmed V and J ends, which lost 5 bases and 2 bases, there was a span of 4 bases. Germline V CDR1 and CDR2: MNHEY, SMNVEV (reference sequence). CDR3 length: 11 residues. The CDR3 DNA follows: TGTGCCAGCAGTCACACCTACGAGCAGTACTTC. It yields the protein CASSHTYEQYF.

The chain combines TRBV19 with TRBJ2-2, with 8 bases identical to TRBD1. Germline V gene data show CDR1 as LNHDA and CDR2 as SQIVND (reference sequence). With 4 bases clipped from V and 6 bases from J, the junction kept 10 bases outside the gene matches. The CDR3 has 16 amino acids. CDR3 amino acids: CASSTRTGQGSGELFF. The CDR3 DNA reads as TGTGCCAGTAGTACCCGGACAGGGCAGGGGTCCGGGGAGCTGTTTTTT.

The rearrangement links TRBV13 to TRBJ2-3; 9 bases line up with TRBD1. V trimming: 4 bases; J trimming: 2 bases; junction bases outside the gene matches: 13. Germline assignment: CDR1 PRHDT and CDR2 FYEKMQ (reference sequence). The CDR3 is 18 amino acids. In DNA, the CDR3 is TGTGCCAGCAGCTCGGGACAGGGACCCAAGGGGGCCACAGATACGCAGTATTTT. Protein sequence: CASSSGQGPKGATDTQYF.

The chain is built from TRBV29-1 and TRBJ2-5; tentatively, D is TRBD2 (7 bases). The V end lost 7 bases, the J end lost 4 bases, and 19 bases lay between the germline ends. Germline V gene data show CDR1 as SQVTM and CDR2 as ANQGSEA. The CDR3 length is 14 residues. For the CDR3, the DNA is TGCAGCGGCGCGAGGGGGGGTTGGCGAGAGACCCAGTACTTC. This sequence encodes CSGARGGWRETQYF. The full variable domain, in which reference TRBV29-1 and TRBJ2-5 provide the parts outside the CDR3, is SAVISQKPSRDICQRGTSLTIQCQVDSQVTMMFWYRQQPGQSLTLIATANQGSEATYESGFVIDKFPISRPNLTFSTLTVSNMSPEDSSIYLCSGARGGWRETQYFGPGTRLLVL.

The chain employs TRBV7-9 and TRBJ2-2; maybe TRBD1 (6 bases). From germline, CDR1 is SEHNR and CDR2 FQNEAQ (reference sequence). V lost 5 bases, J lost 1 base, and 8 bases lay in between. CDR3 length equals 14 residues. The CDR3, as DNA: TGTGCCAGCAGCCACAGGGAGAACACCGGGGAGCTGTTTTTT. Its translation is CASSHRENTGELFF.

The J gene is TRBJ2-1, the V gene TRBV6-6; 7 bases align to TRBD2. The V and J ends lost 8 bases and 0 bases, in that order; junction bases with no gene match: 4. This CDR3 has 14 amino acids. The germline V gene has CDR1 MNHNY and CDR2 SVGAGI (reference sequence). The CDR3 region has the DNA TGTGCCAGCCGACTAGCCGGCTCCTACAATGAGCAGTTCTTC. Amino acid sequence: CASRLAGSYNEQFF.

The V and J genes are TRBV2 and TRBJ2-1; 8 bases agree with TRBD2. J was trimmed by 3 bases and V by 10 bases; bases with no gene match: 5. The CDR3 is made up of 13 amino acids. Germline CDR1 and CDR2: SNHLY and FYNNEI. The CDR3 DNA is TGTGCCACCGGGGGGGGAAACTACAATGAGCAGTTCTTC. The encoded protein is CATGGGNYNEQFF. Full variable domain (outside the CDR3, taken from reference TRBV2 and TRBJ2-1): EPEVTQTPSHQVTQMGQEVILRCVPISNHLYFYWYRQILGQKVEFLVSFYNNEISEKSEIFDDQFSVERPDGSNFTLKIRSTKLEDSAMYFCATGGGNYNEQFFGPGTRLTVL.

The CDR3 DNA sequence: TGTGCCAGCAGCGTAGCTACTGGGGGGGGGCGCTACGAGCAGTACTTC. Protein sequence: CASSVATGGGRYEQYF. The chain links TRBV9 to TRBJ2-7; a possible D gene is TRBD2 (7 bases). The CDR3 is 16 residues long. Trimming pared 0 bases from V and 3 bases from J, leaving 16 bases between. Germline CDR1 SGDLS, CDR2 YYNGEE.

The chain links TRBV5-4 to TRBJ1-2; tentative D call: TRBD1 (6 bases). The germline CDR1 and CDR2 sequences are SGHNT and YYREEE (reference sequence). This CDR3 region has 16 residues. V was trimmed by 1 base and J by 1 base, leaving 14 bases between them. CDR3 sequence (DNA): TGTGCCAGCAGCTTGCTTGGGGACATCGTTAACTATGGCTACACCTTC. Residues: CASSLLGDIVNYGYTF.

The V gene is TRBV10-3, the J gene TRBJ2-1; D is perhaps TRBD1 (5 bases). Trimming cost V 0 bases and J 1 base, with 10 bases left between them. Looked up from germline, CDR1 is ENHRY and CDR2 is SYGVKD. The CDR3 consists of 16 residues. DNA of the CDR3: TGTGCCATCAGTGAGTCCCAGGGTAGGTCCTACAATGAGCAGTTCTTC. This gives the protein CAISESQGRSYNEQFF.

This clone was counted a single time. The chain couples TRBV7-8 to TRBJ2-5; D gene uncertain. Germline V gene lookup returns CDR1 SGHVS and CDR2 FQNEAQ. The CDR3 loop spans 14 amino acids. Between the trimmed V and J ends, which lost 5 bases and 5 bases, there was a span of 15 bases. CDR3 coding DNA: TGTGCCAGCAGCCCCCACCGGGTTCGGGAGACCCAGTACTTC. The encoded protein is CASSPHRVRETQYF.

This clone was counted a single time. This sequence joins TRBV10-3 and TRBJ2-1; TRBD2 agrees at 12 bases. CDR1 ENHRY and CDR2 SYGVKD come from the germline V gene. CDR3 size: 16 residues. V was clipped by 3 bases and J by 7 bases; unmatched bases: 7. CDR3 in amino acids: CAISDPLAGGLNEQFF. The CDR3, as DNA: TGTGCCATCAGTGACCCCCTAGCGGGGGGGCTGAATGAGCAGTTCTTC.

This sequence joins TRBV6-5 and TRBJ1-1; maybe TRBD1 (5 bases). The length of the CDR3 is 15 residues. CDR1 and CDR2 (germline): MNHEY, SVGAGI. Trimming pared 6 bases from V and 5 bases from J, leaving 19 bases between. The CDR3 DNA follows: TGTGCCAGCAGAGTAACAGGAGATATAGGTACTGAAGCTTTCTTT. Its protein product is CASRVTGDIGTEAFF.

The chain recombines TRBV30 with TRBJ1-1; 10 nucleotides match TRBD1. V was clipped by 4 bases and J by 11 bases; unmatched bases: 10. Looked up from germline, CDR1 is GTSNPN and CDR2 is SVGIG (reference sequence). The CDR3 is 13 amino acids. DNA for the CDR3: TGTGCCTGGACCCTCGGAGGGGGACAGGGGGCTTTCTTT. Encoded protein: CAWTLGGGQGAFF.

The V call is TRBV7-2, the J call TRBJ1-2; D not resolved. The CDR3 has 15 amino acids. CDR1 SGHTA and CDR2 FQGNSA come from the germline V gene. Trimming removed 2 bases at V and 6 bases at J, with 16 bases between. CDR3 amino acids: CASSLSNRGRDGYTF. CDR3 coding DNA: TGTGCCAGCAGCTTATCCAACAGAGGGCGAGATGGCTACACCTTC.

The chain uses TRBV28 and TRBJ1-4; D is ambiguous. This CDR3 spans 15 amino acids. Germline-derived CDR1 and CDR2 are MDHEN and SYDVKM. Between the trimmed V and J ends, which lost 3 bases and 7 bases, there was a span of 15 bases. For the CDR3, the DNA is TGTGCCAGCAGTTTCGATACCAGTGCTGGTGAAAAACTGTTTTTT. Translating gives CASSFDTSAGEKLFF.

The rearrangement uses TRBV6-6 and TRBJ1-2; 9 nucleotides line up with TRBD1. Losses at the gene ends were 6 bases for V and 0 bases for J; bases not matched to a gene: 2. Germline lookup yields CDR1 MNHNY and CDR2 SVGAGI (reference sequence). This CDR3 is 14 amino acids long. The CDR3 here is CASRGQGTNYGYTF. The CDR3 DNA reads TGTGCCAGCAGAGGACAGGGGACTAACTATGGCTACACCTTC.

This chain joins TRBV30 and TRBJ2-1; maybe TRBD2 (6 bases). With 3 bases removed from V and 10 bases from J, the gap between germline ends came to 13 bases. The CDR3 is 12 residues long. Germline-derived CDR1 and CDR2 are GTSNPN and SVGIG (reference sequence). CDR3: CAWRSDAGEQFF. The CDR3 region has the DNA TGTGCCTGGAGGTCCGATGCGGGGGAGCAGTTCTTC. The whole variable domain, filled in from reference TRBV30 and TRBJ2-1, reads SQTIHQWPATLVQPVGSPLSLECTVEGTSNPNLYWYRQAAGRGLQLLFYSVGIGQISSEVPQNLSASRPQDRQFILSSKKLLLSDSGFYLCAWRSDAGEQFFGPGTRLTVL.

The V and J genes are TRBV19 and TRBJ2-3; D possibly corresponds to TRBD1 (5 bases). This CDR3 is 15 amino acids long. V was trimmed by 3 bases and J by 2 bases, leaving 12 bases between them. In germline, CDR1 is LNHDA, CDR2 SQIVND (reference sequence). The CDR3 is CASSIGAVNTDTQYF. The CDR3 DNA reads as TGTGCCAGTAGTATTGGGGCAGTCAACACAGATACGCAGTATTTT. Full variable domain (rest looked up from reference TRBV19 and TRBJ2-3): DGGITQSPKYLFRKEGQNVTLSCEQNLNHDAMYWYRQDPGQGLRLIYYSQIVNDFQKGDIAEGYSVSREKKESFPLTVTSAQKNPTAFYLCASSIGAVNTDTQYFGPGTRLTVL.

The V gene is TRBV15, the J gene TRBJ1-1; D gene uncertain. The CDR3 runs 14 residues. V was cut by 1 base and J by 1 base, with 7 bases left in between. Per germline, CDR1 LNHNV and CDR2 YYDKDF (reference sequence). The CDR3: CATSRGTANTEAFF. As DNA, the CDR3 is TGTGCCACCAGCAGAGGCACAGCGAACACTGAAGCTTTCTTT.

This clone was picked up one time. The chain links TRBV29-1 to TRBJ2-5, with TRBD1 matching 9 bases. The J segment lost 2 bases and the V segment lost 7 bases, leaving 2 bases of the junction unmatched. The CDR3 is made up of 12 amino acids. CDR1 SQVTM and CDR2 ANQGSEA come from the germline V gene. The CDR3 nucleotides read TGCAGCGCAGGACAGGGGCAAGAGACCCAGTACTTC. As protein: CSAGQGQETQYF.

The rearrangement uses TRBV4-1 and TRBJ2-1; TRBD2 aligns across 9 bases. V lost 0 bases to trimming and J lost 7 bases; unmatched junction nucleotides: 4. In germline, CDR1 is MGHRA, CDR2 YSYEKL. This CDR3 is built from 15 residues. The CDR3 region has the DNA TGCGCCAGCAGCCAAGAGGGGACTAGCCTTAATGAGCAGTTCTTC. This encodes CASSQEGTSLNEQFF.

In its sample, this clone was seen a few times. This chain joins TRBV2 and TRBJ1-1; 7 nucleotides agree with TRBD1. The trim removed 4 bases at V and 4 bases at J, leaving 12 bases unmatched. The CDR3 is 16 amino acids. In germline, CDR1 is SNHLY, CDR2 FYNNEI. This chain's CDR3 is CASSVPLTGTGTEAFF. The CDR3 DNA reads TGTGCCAGCAGTGTTCCCTTGACAGGGACGGGCACTGAAGCTTTCTTT.

This clone has more than one count but fewer than ten. V is TRBV5-6 and J is TRBJ2-7; the D gene is possibly TRBD1 (6 bases). Trimming stripped 2 bases from V and 3 bases from J, with 18 bases between. The germline CDR1 and CDR2 sequences are SGHDT and YYEEEE. The length of the CDR3 is 16 residues. The CDR3 nucleotides read TGTGCCAGCAGCTTTTTGGCCCAACAGGGCTTCTACGAGCAGTACTTC. Translated, it gives CASSFLAQQGFYEQYF.

The chain employs TRBV7-2 and TRBJ1-4, with 7 bases fitting TRBD1. This CDR3 contains 16 residues. Germline CDR1 reads SGHTA; CDR2 reads FQGNSA. After removal of 5 bases from V and 5 bases from J, the junction contained 11 bases not matched to a gene. The CDR3, as DNA: TGTGCCAGCAGCGATTTATCCGGGACAGTAAATGAAAAACTGTTTTTT. Amino acid sequence: CASSDLSGTVNEKLFF.

This clone was counted once. This chain joins TRBV13 and TRBJ2-3; 8 bases align to TRBD2. This CDR3 region has 15 residues. The V segment lost 4 bases and the J segment 3 bases; nucleotides outside the gene matches: 6. Germline-derived CDR1 and CDR2 are PRHDT and FYEKMQ (reference sequence). The CDR3, as DNA: TGTGCCAGCAGCTCCACGGCGGGGGGAACAGATACGCAGTATTTT. It is translated as CASSSTAGGTDTQYF.

V is TRBV7-9 and J is TRBJ1-2; the D is unclear. The CDR3 is 12 residues long. The V gene's germline CDR1 is SEHNR and CDR2 FQNEAQ (reference sequence). The V gene lost 1 base and the J gene lost 14 bases, with 14 bases spanning the gap. The CDR3 here is CASSLEGAPLTF. The CDR3 DNA sequence: TGTGCCAGCAGCTTAGAGGGAGCTCCGCTAACCTTC.